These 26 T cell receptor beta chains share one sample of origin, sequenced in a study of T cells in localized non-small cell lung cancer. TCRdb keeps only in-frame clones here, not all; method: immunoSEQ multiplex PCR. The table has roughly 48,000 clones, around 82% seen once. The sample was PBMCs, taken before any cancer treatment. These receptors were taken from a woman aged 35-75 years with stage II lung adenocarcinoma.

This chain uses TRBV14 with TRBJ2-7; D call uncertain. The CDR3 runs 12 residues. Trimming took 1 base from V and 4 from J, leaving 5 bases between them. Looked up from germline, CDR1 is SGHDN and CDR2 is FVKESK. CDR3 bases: TGTGCCAGCAGCCAAGGACCTTACGAGCAGTACTTC. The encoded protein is CASSQGPYEQYF.

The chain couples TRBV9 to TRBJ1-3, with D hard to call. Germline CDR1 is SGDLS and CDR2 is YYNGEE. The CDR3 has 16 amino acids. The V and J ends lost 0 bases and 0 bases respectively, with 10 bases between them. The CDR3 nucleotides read TGTGCCAGCAGCGTAGATCCAGGACCCTCTGGAAACACCATATATTTT. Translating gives CASSVDPGPSGNTIYF.

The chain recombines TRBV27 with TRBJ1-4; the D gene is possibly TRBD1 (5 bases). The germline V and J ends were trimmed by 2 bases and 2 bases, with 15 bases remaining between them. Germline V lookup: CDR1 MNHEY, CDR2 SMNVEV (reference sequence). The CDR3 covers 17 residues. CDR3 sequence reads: CASSLSSGRRTNEKLFF. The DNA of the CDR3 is TGTGCCAGCAGTTTAAGCTCAGGGAGACGGACTAATGAAAAACTGTTTTTT.

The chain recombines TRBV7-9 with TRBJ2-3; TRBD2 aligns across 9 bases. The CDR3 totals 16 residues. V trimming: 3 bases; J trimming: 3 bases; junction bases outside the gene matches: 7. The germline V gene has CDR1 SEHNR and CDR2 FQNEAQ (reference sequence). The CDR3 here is CASSLEAGGRTDTQYF. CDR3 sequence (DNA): TGTGCCAGCAGCTTGGAGGCGGGGGGGAGGACAGATACGCAGTATTTT.

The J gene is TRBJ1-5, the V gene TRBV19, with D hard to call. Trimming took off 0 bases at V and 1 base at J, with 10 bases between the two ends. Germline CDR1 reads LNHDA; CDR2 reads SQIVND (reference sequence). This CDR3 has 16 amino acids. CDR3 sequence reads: CASSIDQPVSNQPQHF. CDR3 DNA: TGTGCCAGTAGTATAGATCAACCCGTGAGCAATCAGCCCCAGCATTTT.

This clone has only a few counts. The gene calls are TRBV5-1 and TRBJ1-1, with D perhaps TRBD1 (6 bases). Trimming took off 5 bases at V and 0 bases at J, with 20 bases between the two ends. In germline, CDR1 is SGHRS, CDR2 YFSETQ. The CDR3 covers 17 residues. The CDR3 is CASRAGALGDMNTEAFF. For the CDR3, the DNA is TGCGCCAGCAGGGCGGGGGCTTTGGGGGATATGAACACTGAAGCTTTCTTT.

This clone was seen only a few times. In DNA form, the CDR3 reads TGTGCCAGCAGAATCCCCGGGGGTGGAAATGAGCAGTTCTTC. This translates into CASRIPGGGNEQFF. The chain has TRBV28 and TRBJ2-1, with a tentative D call TRBD2 (6 bases). Trimming left V 6 bases short and J 7 bases short, with 16 bases between. The CDR3 has 14 residues. The germline gives CDR1 MDHEN, CDR2 SYDVKM.

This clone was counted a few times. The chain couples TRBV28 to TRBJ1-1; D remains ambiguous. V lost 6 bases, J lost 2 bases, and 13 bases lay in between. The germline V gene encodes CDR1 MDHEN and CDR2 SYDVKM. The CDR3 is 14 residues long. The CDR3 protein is CASSPGYGNTEAFF. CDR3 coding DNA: TGTGCCAGCAGCCCTGGCTACGGTAACACTGAAGCTTTCTTT.

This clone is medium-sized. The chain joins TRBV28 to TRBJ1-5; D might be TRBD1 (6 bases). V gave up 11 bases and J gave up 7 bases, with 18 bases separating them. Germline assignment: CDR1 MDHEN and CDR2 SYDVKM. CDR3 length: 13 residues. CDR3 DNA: TGTGCCTCCAAGGGGGGAGACGGGCAGCCCCAGCATTTT. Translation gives CASKGGDGQPQHF.

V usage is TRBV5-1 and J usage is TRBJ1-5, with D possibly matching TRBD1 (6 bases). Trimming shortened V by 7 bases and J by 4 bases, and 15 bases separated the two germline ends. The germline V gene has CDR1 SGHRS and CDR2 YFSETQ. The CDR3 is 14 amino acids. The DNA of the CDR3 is TGCGCCAGCTCTACAGGGTTCGCAAATCAGCCCCAGCATTTT. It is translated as CASSTGFANQPQHF.

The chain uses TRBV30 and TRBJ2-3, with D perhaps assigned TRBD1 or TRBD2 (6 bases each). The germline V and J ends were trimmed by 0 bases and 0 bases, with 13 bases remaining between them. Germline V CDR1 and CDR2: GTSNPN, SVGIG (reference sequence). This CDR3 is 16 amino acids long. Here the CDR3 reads CAWSVPAGTSTDTQYF. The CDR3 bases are TGTGCCTGGAGTGTACCGGCGGGGACAAGCACAGATACGCAGTATTTT. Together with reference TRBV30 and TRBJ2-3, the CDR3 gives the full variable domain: SQTIHQWPATLVQPVGSPLSLECTVEGTSNPNLYWYRQAAGRGLQLLFYSVGIGQISSEVPQNLSASRPQDRQFILSSKKLLLSDSGFYLCAWSVPAGTSTDTQYFGPGTRLTVL.

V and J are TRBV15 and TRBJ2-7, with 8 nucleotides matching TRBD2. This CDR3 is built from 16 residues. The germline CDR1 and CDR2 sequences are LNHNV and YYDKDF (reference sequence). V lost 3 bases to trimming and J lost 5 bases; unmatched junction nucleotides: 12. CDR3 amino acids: CATSRVAGGPQDEQYF. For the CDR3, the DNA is TGTGCCACCAGCAGGGTGGCGGGGGGCCCTCAGGACGAGCAGTACTTC.

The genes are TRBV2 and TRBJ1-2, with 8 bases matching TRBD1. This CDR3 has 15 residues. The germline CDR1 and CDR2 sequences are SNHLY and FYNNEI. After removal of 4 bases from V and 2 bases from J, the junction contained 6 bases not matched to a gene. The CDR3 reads CASSAQGAENYGYTF. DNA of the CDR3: TGTGCCAGCAGTGCTCAGGGGGCGGAGAACTATGGCTACACCTTC.

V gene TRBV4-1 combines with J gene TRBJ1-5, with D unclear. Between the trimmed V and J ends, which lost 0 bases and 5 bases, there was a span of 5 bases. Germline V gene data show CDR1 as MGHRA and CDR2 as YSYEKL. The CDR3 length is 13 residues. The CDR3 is CASSQEADQPQHF. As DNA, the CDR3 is TGCGCCAGCAGCCAAGAGGCCGATCAGCCCCAGCATTTT.

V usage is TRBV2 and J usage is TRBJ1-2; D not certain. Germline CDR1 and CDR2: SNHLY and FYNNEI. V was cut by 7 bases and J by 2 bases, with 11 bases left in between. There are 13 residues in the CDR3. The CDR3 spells CASTGSRNYGYTF. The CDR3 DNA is TGTGCCAGCACGGGTTCCAGGAACTATGGCTACACCTTC.

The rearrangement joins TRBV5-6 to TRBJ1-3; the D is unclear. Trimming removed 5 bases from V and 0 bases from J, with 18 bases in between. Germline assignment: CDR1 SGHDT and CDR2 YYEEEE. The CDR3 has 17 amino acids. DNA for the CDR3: TGTGCCAGCAGGGAAGGGAGAACAGCTGTCTCTGGAAACACCATATATTTT. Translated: CASREGRTAVSGNTIYF.

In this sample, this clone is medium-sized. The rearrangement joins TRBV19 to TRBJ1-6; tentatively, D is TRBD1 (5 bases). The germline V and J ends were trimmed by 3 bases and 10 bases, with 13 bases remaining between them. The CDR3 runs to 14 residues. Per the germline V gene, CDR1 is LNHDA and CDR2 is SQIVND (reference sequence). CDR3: CASSIGGEESPLHF. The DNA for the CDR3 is TGTGCCAGTAGTATTGGGGGAGAGGAATCACCCCTCCACTTT.

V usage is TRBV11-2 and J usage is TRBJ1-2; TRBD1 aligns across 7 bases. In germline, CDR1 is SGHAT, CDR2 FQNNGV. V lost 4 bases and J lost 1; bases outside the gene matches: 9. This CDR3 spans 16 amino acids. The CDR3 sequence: CASSSGQGGLNYGYTF. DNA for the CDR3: TGTGCCAGCAGCTCTGGTCAGGGGGGCCTTAACTATGGCTACACCTTC.

The CDR3 sequence is CASSPSGTSNEQFF. The CDR3 DNA follows: TGTGCCAGCTCACCTTCAGGGACCTCCAATGAGCAGTTCTTC. This chain connects TRBV18 to TRBJ2-1; perhaps D is TRBD1 or TRBD2 (5 bases each). The CDR3 runs 14 residues. CDR1 KGHSH and CDR2 LQKENI come from the germline V gene. V lost 3 bases and J lost 6, with 12 bases in between.

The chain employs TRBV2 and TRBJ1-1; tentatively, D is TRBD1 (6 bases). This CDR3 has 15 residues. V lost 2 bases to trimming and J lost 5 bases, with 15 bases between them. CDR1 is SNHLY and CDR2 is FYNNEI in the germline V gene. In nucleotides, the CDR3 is TGTGCCAGCAGTGAACCCCAGGCGAGGGGGACTGAAGCTTTCTTT. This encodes CASSEPQARGTEAFF. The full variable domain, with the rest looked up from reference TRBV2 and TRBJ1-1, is EPEVTQTPSHQVTQMGQEVILRCVPISNHLYFYWYRQILGQKVEFLVSFYNNEISEKSEIFDDQFSVERPDGSNFTLKIRSTKLEDSAMYFCASSEPQARGTEAFFGQGTRLTVV.

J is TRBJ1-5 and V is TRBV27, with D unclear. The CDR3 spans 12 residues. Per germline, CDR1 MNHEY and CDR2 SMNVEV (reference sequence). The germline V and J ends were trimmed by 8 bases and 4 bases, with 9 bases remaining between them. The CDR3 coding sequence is TGTGCCAGCCAGGAAGGTAATCAGCCCCAGCATTTT. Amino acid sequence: CASQEGNQPQHF.

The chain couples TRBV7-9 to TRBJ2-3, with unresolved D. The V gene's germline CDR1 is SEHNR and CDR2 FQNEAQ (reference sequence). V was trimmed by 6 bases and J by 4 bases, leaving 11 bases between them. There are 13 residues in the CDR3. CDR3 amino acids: CASRPNGADTQYF. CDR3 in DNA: TGTGCCAGCAGGCCTAATGGGGCAGATACGCAGTATTTT.

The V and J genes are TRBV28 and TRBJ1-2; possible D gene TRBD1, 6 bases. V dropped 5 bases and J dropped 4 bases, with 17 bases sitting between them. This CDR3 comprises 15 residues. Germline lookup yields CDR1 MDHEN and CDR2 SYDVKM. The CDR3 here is CASSLLTGGGYGYTF. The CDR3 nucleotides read TGTGCCAGCAGTCTCCTCACGGGGGGCGGCTATGGCTACACCTTC.

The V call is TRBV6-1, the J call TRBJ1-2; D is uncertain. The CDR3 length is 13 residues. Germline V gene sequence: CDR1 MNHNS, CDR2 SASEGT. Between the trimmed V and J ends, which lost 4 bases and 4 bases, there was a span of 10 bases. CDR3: CASSGEVFYGYTF. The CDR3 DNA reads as TGTGCCAGCAGTGGGGAGGTTTTCTATGGCTACACCTTC.

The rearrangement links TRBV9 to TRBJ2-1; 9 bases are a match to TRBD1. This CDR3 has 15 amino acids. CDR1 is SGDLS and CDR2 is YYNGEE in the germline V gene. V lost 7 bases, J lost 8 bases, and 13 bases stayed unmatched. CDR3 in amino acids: CASDSSGQGSHEQFF. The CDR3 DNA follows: TGTGCCAGCGACTCGTCGGGACAGGGCTCGCATGAGCAGTTCTTC.

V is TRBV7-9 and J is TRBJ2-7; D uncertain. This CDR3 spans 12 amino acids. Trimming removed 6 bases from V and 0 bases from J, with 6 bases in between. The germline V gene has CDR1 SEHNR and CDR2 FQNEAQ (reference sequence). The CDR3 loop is CASRQNSYEQYF. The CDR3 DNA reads TGTGCCAGCAGACAGAACTCCTACGAGCAGTACTTC.